The 20 T cell receptor beta chains reported below all come from one sample, sequenced in a study of monozygotic twins with inflammatory bowel disease. TCRdb reprocessed the 5' RACE reads and reports one entry per CDR3 protein, with no DNA. The listing contains some 170,000 distinct CDR3 sequences. The sequenced sample was blood. These TCRs come from a human donor with ulcerative colitis or Crohn's disease, or a healthy co-twin of an affected twin (not recorded which).

The chain couples TRBV3-1 to TRBJ2-3. Germline V gives CDR1 LGHDT, CDR2 YNNKEL (reference sequence). This CDR3 has 14 amino acids. The CDR3: CASSPQAFTDTQYF.

The chain links TRBV28 to TRBJ1-2; TCRdb selects TRBD1, and the lack of DNA leaves this call unchecked. Germline loops: CDR1 MDHEN, CDR2 SYDVKM. The CDR3 covers 12 residues. The CDR3 region is CASRSGADGYTF.

V gene TRBV6-5 combines with J gene TRBJ1-2; the TRBD1 assignment by TCRdb is unverifiable without DNA. Per germline, CDR1 MNHEY and CDR2 SVGAGI. The CDR3 runs to 16 residues. Here the CDR3 reads CASSYTIRDRGYGYTF.

The chain combines TRBV20-1 with TRBJ2-3; TCRdb calls TRBD2, which cannot be checked without DNA. CDR1 is DFQATT, CDR2 SNEGSKA, per germline (reference sequence). The length of the CDR3 is 16 residues. The CDR3: CSARLAGGRGIDTQYF.

The rearrangement joins TRBV7-9 to TRBJ1-1. CDR1 and CDR2 (germline): SEHNR, FQNEAQ (reference sequence). The CDR3 runs to 14 residues. The chain's CDR3 is CASSPRDMNTEVFF.

The CDR3 sequence is CAWSDQGVRGNQPQHF. J is TRBJ1-5 and V is TRBV30; there is no DNA to check the TCRdb D call of TRBD1. CDR1 is GTSNPN and CDR2 is SVGIG in the germline V gene (reference sequence). This CDR3 region has 16 residues.

V gene TRBV7-2 combines with J gene TRBJ2-7; checking the TCRdb D call of TRBD2 is not possible without DNA. Per germline, CDR1 SGHTA and CDR2 FQGNSA. The CDR3 is 17 amino acids. The CDR3 sequence: CASSKSGLAVPSYEQYF.

The chain links TRBV13 to TRBJ1-2; lacking DNA, the TRBD1 call made by TCRdb goes unchecked. The CDR3 has 15 residues. CDR1 is PRHDT, CDR2 FYEKMQ, per germline (reference sequence). The CDR3 loop is CASSQRQGLAYGYTF.

The chain employs TRBV20-1 and TRBJ2-1; the D call of TRBD2 rests on TCRdb alone, since no DNA is present to check it. Germline V CDR1 and CDR2: DFQATT, SNEGSKA (reference sequence). This CDR3 has 15 residues. Here the CDR3 reads CSATFRGPWVHEQFF.

This chain uses TRBV7-9 with TRBJ2-1; absent DNA, TCRdb's TRBD1 call cannot be checked. Germline V CDR1 and CDR2: SEHNR, FQNEAQ (reference sequence). The CDR3 is 16 amino acids. The CDR3 is CASSLLGQGLYNEQFF.

The rearrangement joins TRBV18 to TRBJ1-5. The germline CDR1 and CDR2 sequences are KGHSH and LQKENI. The CDR3 runs 14 residues. The CDR3 region is CASSPTGGVQPQHF.

The chain has TRBV28 and TRBJ2-2; TCRdb returns TRBD2, unconfirmable since there is no DNA. From germline, CDR1 is MDHEN and CDR2 SYDVKM. This CDR3 spans 13 amino acids. The CDR3 sequence: CATRSANTGELFF.

V and J are TRBV19 and TRBJ1-3. The CDR3 is 15 residues long. Per germline, CDR1 LNHDA and CDR2 SQIVND (reference sequence). CDR3 protein: CASSIMVSSGNTIYF.

CDR3: CASSFGRGSPLHF. This rearrangement joins TRBV27 to TRBJ1-6; the TRBD1 assignment by TCRdb is unverifiable without DNA. This CDR3 is 13 amino acids long. Germline V CDR1 and CDR2: MNHEY, SMNVEV (reference sequence).

This rearrangement joins TRBV20-1 to TRBJ1-1; the TCRdb D gene call, TRBD1, has no DNA to confirm it. The CDR3 length is 14 residues. Per germline, CDR1 DFQATT and CDR2 SNEGSKA (reference sequence). CDR3 sequence reads: CSAKTGGLNTEAFF.

The V gene is TRBV20-1, the J gene TRBJ2-3; lacking DNA, the TRBD1 call made by TCRdb goes unchecked. CDR3 length: 15 residues. Looked up from germline, CDR1 is DFQATT and CDR2 is SNEGSKA (reference sequence). The CDR3 reads CSATSGAPSTDTQYF.

The rearrangement links TRBV6-2 or TRBV6-3 to TRBJ2-7; absent DNA, TCRdb's TRBD2 call cannot be checked. The CDR3 covers 14 residues. The germline V gene has CDR1 MNHEY and CDR2 SVGEGT. CDR3 in amino acids: CASSYSEGSYEPYF.

The rearrangement joins TRBV12-3 or TRBV12-4 to TRBJ2-7. This CDR3 comprises 14 residues. This chain's CDR3 is CASSLRPYGYEQYF.

This chain joins TRBV15 and TRBJ2-1; TCRdb names TRBD1, which stays unverified in the absence of DNA. CDR1 is LNHNV, CDR2 YYDKDF, per germline (reference sequence). The CDR3 runs to 16 residues. CDR3 residues: CATSREDRGLASEQFF.

The chain has TRBV5-6 and TRBJ2-1; TCRdb gives TRBD1 as the D gene, but with no DNA this cannot be confirmed. CDR3 length: 12 amino acids. CDR1 and CDR2 (germline): SGHDT, YYEEEE. CDR3 residues: CASSLEAGEQFF.